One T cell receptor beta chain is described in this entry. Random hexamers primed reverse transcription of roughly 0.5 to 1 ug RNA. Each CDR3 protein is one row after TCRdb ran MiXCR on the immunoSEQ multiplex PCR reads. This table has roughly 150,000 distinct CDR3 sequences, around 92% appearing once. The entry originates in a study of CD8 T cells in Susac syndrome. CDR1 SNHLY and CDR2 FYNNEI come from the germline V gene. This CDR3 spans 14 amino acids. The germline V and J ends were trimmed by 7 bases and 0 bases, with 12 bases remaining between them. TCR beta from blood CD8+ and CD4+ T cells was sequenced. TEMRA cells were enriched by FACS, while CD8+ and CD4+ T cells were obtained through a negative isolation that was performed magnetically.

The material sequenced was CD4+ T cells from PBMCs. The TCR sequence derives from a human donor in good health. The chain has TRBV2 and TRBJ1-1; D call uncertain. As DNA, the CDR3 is TGTGCCAGCACCGGTAGGCTCCTGAACACTGAAGCTTTCTTT. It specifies CASTGRLLNTEAFF.